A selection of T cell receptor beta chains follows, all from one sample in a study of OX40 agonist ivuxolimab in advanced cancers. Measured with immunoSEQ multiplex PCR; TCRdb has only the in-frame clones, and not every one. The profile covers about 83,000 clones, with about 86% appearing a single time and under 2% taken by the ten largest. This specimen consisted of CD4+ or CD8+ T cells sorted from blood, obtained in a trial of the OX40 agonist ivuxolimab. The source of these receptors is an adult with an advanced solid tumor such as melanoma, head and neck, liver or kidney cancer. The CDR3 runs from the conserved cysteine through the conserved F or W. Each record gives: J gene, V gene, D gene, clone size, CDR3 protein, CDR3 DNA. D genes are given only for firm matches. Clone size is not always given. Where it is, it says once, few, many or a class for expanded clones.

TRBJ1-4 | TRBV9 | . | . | CASSVGPNEKLFF | TGTGCCAGCAGCGTAGGTCCCAATGAAAAACTGTTTTTT
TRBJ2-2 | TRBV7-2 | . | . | CASSLGNGELFF | TGTGCCAGCAGCTTAGGGAACGGGGAGCTGTTTTTT
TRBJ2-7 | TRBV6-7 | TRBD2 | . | CASSHGTSGGPEQYF | TGTGCCAGCAGTCACGGGACTAGCGGGGGGCCCGAGCAGTACTTC
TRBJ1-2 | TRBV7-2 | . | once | CASSGTGPYGYTF | TGTGCCAGCAGCGGAACAGGGCCCTATGGCTACACCTTC
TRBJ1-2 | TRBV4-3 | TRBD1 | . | CASSHTIRTGGTGGYGYTF | TGCGCCAGCAGCCATACGATTAGGACAGGCGGAACGGGGGGTTATGGCTACACCTTC
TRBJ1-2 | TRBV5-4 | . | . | CTSSLGGPHGYTF | TGTACCAGCAGCTTGGGGGGACCTCATGGCTACACCTTC
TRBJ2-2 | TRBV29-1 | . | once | CSVALRGRTGELFF | TGCAGCGTTGCACTCAGGGGAAGGACCGGGGAGCTGTTTTTT
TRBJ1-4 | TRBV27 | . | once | CASSFRTNEKLFF | TGTGCCAGCAGTTTTCGTACTAATGAAAAACTGTTTTTT
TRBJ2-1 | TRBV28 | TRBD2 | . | CASSFPRSGGAENEQFF | TGTGCCAGCAGTTTTCCCCGTAGCGGGGGGGCGGAGAATGAGCAGTTCTTC
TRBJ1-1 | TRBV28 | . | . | CASSFPSRAGAFF | TGTGCCAGCAGTTTTCCCTCCAGGGCTGGCGCTTTCTTT
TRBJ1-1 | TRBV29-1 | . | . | CSVEAAPLNTEAFF | TGCAGCGTTGAGGCAGCGCCCTTGAACACTGAAGCTTTCTTT
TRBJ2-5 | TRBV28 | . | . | CASLNRAGPETQYF | TGTGCCAGCCTAAACCGGGCAGGGCCAGAGACCCAGTACTTC
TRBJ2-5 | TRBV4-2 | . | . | CASSHLLRRDTQETQYF | TGTGCCAGCAGCCATCTCCTCCGCCGGGACACACAAGAGACCCAGTACTTC
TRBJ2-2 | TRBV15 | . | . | CATSRDSGENSGELFF | TGTGCCACCAGCAGAGATTCGGGGGAAAATTCCGGGGAGCTGTTTTTT
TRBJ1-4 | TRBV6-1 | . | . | CASSEYFRANEKLFF | TGTGCCAGCAGTGAATATTTCAGGGCTAATGAAAAACTGTTTTTT
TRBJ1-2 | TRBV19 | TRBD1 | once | CASTPYGQGRDGYTF | TGTGCCAGTACCCCTTACGGACAGGGAAGGGATGGCTACACCTTC
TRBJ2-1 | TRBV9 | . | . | CASSVVLDYNEQFF | TGTGCCAGCAGCGTAGTATTAGACTACAATGAGCAGTTCTTC
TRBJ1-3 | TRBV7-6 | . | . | CASSSDSYSGNTIYF | TGTGCCAGCAGCTCGGACAGTTACTCTGGAAACACCATATATTTT